A selection of T cell receptor beta chains follows, all from one sample in a study of identical twins. TCRdb reanalysed the 5' RACE reads using MiXCR and keeps one entry per CDR3 protein. The repertoire consists of about 890,000 distinct CDR3 sequences, with approximately 13% occurring once and the leading ten covering around 1.6%. The same sample was also used in a study of yellow fever vaccine responses in identical twins.

The sequencing sample was made of PBMCs. The receptors derive from a woman aged 18-29 years in good health. The CDR3 runs from the conserved cysteine through the conserved F or W. The D gene is left open where the match is weak. Clone size appears in some rows only: once, few, many, or a class for an expanded clone.

clone size: few; J gene: TRBJ2-3; D gene: .; V gene: TRBV5-6; CDR3 DNA: TGTGCCAGCAGCTTTTTGGCCCTCCCAGGTGGGGAGAGCACAGATACGCAGTATTTT; CDR3 protein: CASSFLALPGGESTDTQYF
clone size: few; J gene: TRBJ2-4; D gene: .; V gene: TRBV2; CDR3 DNA: TGTGCCAGCAGGGACGGTAACATTCAGTACTTC; CDR3 protein: CASRDGNIQYF
clone size: .; J gene: TRBJ2-5; D gene: TRBD2; V gene: TRBV14; CDR3 DNA: TGTGCCAGCAGCCAAGATTGGATAGCGGGAGGGCGAGAGACCCAGTGCTTC; CDR3 protein: CASSQDWIAGGRETQCF
clone size: .; J gene: TRBJ1-1; D gene: .; V gene: TRBV7-9; CDR3 DNA: TGTGCCAGCAGCGCACAGGGCAGTCGGGGCACTGAAGCTTTCTTT; CDR3 protein: CASSAQGSRGTEAFF
clone size: many; J gene: TRBJ2-2; D gene: .; V gene: TRBV5-5; CDR3 DNA: TGTGCCAGCAGCTTGGTTCCAGCGGGGAACACCGGGGAGCTGTTTTTT; CDR3 protein: CASSLVPAGNTGELFF
clone size: many; J gene: TRBJ2-3; D gene: .; V gene: TRBV2; CDR3 DNA: TGCGCCAGCAGCTGGACTAGCACAGATACGCAGTATTTT; CDR3 protein: CASSWTSTDTQYF
clone size: few; J gene: TRBJ2-3; D gene: .; V gene: TRBV18; CDR3 DNA: TGTGCCAGCTCACCGGGGATTGCCGATACGCAGTATTTT; CDR3 protein: CASSPGIADTQYF
clone size: few; J gene: TRBJ1-5; D gene: .; V gene: TRBV24-1; CDR3 DNA: TGTGCCACCAGTAAGGGTGACCAGCCCCAGCATTTT; CDR3 protein: CATSKGDQPQHF
clone size: .; J gene: TRBJ2-3; D gene: TRBD2; V gene: TRBV27; CDR3 DNA: TGTGCCAGCAGTTTTGGCGGGAGGGCTTCTCCAGATACGCAGTATTTT; CDR3 protein: CASSFGGRASPDTQYF
clone size: .; J gene: TRBJ2-3; D gene: TRBD2; V gene: TRBV4-2; CDR3 DNA: TGTGCCAGCAGCCAAGCTCGAGCGGGGGGGGGAGATACGCAGTATTTT; CDR3 protein: CASSQARAGGGDTQYF
clone size: .; J gene: TRBJ2-2; D gene: .; V gene: TRBV4-1; CDR3 DNA: TGCGCCAGCAGCCGAGTCCACCCCGGGAACACCGGGGAGCTGTTTTTT; CDR3 protein: CASSRVHPGNTGELFF
clone size: few; J gene: TRBJ1-1; D gene: .; V gene: TRBV19; CDR3 DNA: TGTGCCAGTACCCCGGGGGGTTTCCGCGTAAATGAAGCTTTCTTT; CDR3 protein: CASTPGGFRVNEAFF
clone size: few; J gene: TRBJ1-6; D gene: .; V gene: TRBV6-5; CDR3 DNA: TGTGCCAGCAGTTACGTCGGGTCAGGTTCACCCCTCCACTTT; CDR3 protein: CASSYVGSGSPLHF
clone size: many; J gene: TRBJ2-1; D gene: TRBD2; V gene: TRBV20-1; CDR3 DNA: TGCAGTGCTAGACCCTCTTGGCGGGAGGGCCCGTCCTACAATGAGCAGTTCTTC; CDR3 protein: CSARPSWREGPSYNEQFF
clone size: few; J gene: TRBJ1-2; D gene: .; V gene: TRBV29-1; CDR3 DNA: TGCAGCGTTGGTCCCTATCAGGATAATGGCTACACCTTC; CDR3 protein: CSVGPYQDNGYTF
clone size: .; J gene: TRBJ1-5; D gene: .; V gene: TRBV5-5; CDR3 DNA: TGTGCCAGCAGCTTGTGGGGAAGCGGACAGCCCCAGCATTTT; CDR3 protein: CASSLWGSGQPQHF
clone size: .; J gene: TRBJ1-5; D gene: .; V gene: TRBV12-3/TRBV12-4; CDR3 DNA: TGTGCCAGCAGACACCGTCAGGGGTCTTATCAGCCCCAGCATTTT; CDR3 protein: CASRHRQGSYQPQHF
clone size: few; J gene: TRBJ2-1; D gene: TRBD1; V gene: TRBV20-1; CDR3 DNA: TGCAGTGCAAAAGGGACAGAAAACCAGATTTACAATGAGCAGTTCTTC; CDR3 protein: CSAKGTENQIYNEQFF
clone size: .; J gene: TRBJ2-1; D gene: .; V gene: TRBV11-2; CDR3 DNA: TGTGCCAGCAGCTTAGATCCCAAGGGGCCGTTACACAATGAGCAGTTCTTC; CDR3 protein: CASSLDPKGPLHNEQFF
clone size: many; J gene: TRBJ2-3; D gene: TRBD1; V gene: TRBV7-2; CDR3 DNA: TGTGCCAGCAGCTCTCCCGGACAGGAGGCAGATACGCAGTATTTT; CDR3 protein: CASSSPGQEADTQYF
clone size: .; J gene: TRBJ2-7; D gene: .; V gene: TRBV2; CDR3 DNA: TGTGCCAGCAGTGAACGCTGGACCTACGAGCAGTACTTC; CDR3 protein: CASSERWTYEQYF
clone size: .; J gene: TRBJ2-5; D gene: TRBD1; V gene: TRBV28; CDR3 DNA: TGTGCCAGCAGCCCAGCGGAAGGGGGCAGGGAGACCCAGTACTTC; CDR3 protein: CASSPAEGGRETQYF
clone size: few; J gene: TRBJ2-7; D gene: .; V gene: TRBV7-2; CDR3 DNA: TGTGCCAGCAGCTTAGTGTTCGGGCAGGCCTACGAGCAGTACTTC; CDR3 protein: CASSLVFGQAYEQYF
clone size: .; J gene: TRBJ2-7; D gene: TRBD2; V gene: TRBV20-1; CDR3 DNA: TGCAGTGCAACTAGCGGGACTAGTGTGTACGAGCAGTACTTC; CDR3 protein: CSATSGTSVYEQYF
clone size: few; J gene: TRBJ2-5; D gene: .; V gene: TRBV28; CDR3 DNA: TGTGCCAGCAGCCCCCGGATTACGGGGCAGACCCAGTACTTC; CDR3 protein: CASSPRITGQTQYF
clone size: few; J gene: TRBJ1-2; D gene: TRBD1; V gene: TRBV20-1; CDR3 DNA: TGCAGCGCTAATACAGGGGGGCATCGCGGCTACACCTTC; CDR3 protein: CSANTGGHRGYTF
clone size: few; J gene: TRBJ2-2; D gene: TRBD1; V gene: TRBV7-6; CDR3 DNA: TGTGCCAGCAGCTTTGGGACAGGGCGAGAAACCGGGGAGCTGTTTTTT; CDR3 protein: CASSFGTGRETGELFF